This entry lists 17 T cell receptor beta chains sequenced from one sample in a study of T cells in localized non-small cell lung cancer. Measured with immunoSEQ multiplex PCR; TCRdb has only the in-frame clones, and not every one. The sample comprises about 26,000 clones, approximately 90% of which are singletons, and 3.5% to 5% rests with the top ten. Source: peripheral blood, taken before any cancer treatment. The receptors were sampled from a female donor older than 55 with stage II squamous cell lung carcinoma.

V usage is TRBV4-1 and J usage is TRBJ1-5, with 7 bases aligning to TRBD1. The CDR3 contains 16 residues. CDR1 is MGHRA and CDR2 is YSYEKL in the germline V gene. The V segment lost 0 bases and the J segment 3 bases; nucleotides outside the gene matches: 5. CDR3 coding DNA: TGCGCCAGCAGCCAAGATTCCGGGACAGCCAATCAGCCCCAGCATTTT. It yields the protein CASSQDSGTANQPQHF.

This clone was recorded a few times. J is TRBJ1-4 and V is TRBV4-3; D uncertain. V gave up 3 bases and J gave up 8 bases, with 19 bases separating them. The CDR3 has 16 amino acids. Germline-derived CDR1 and CDR2 are LGHNA and YSLEER. The CDR3 bases are TGCGCCAGCAGCCATGATCTCCGGCCAGGTGGGGAAAAACTGTTTTTT. This gives the protein CASSHDLRPGGEKLFF.

Notes on this clone: The sample holds other DNA sequences that translate to the same CDR3. The gene calls are TRBV28 and TRBJ1-6; possible D gene TRBD1, 6 bases. V lost 3 bases and J lost 5, with 8 bases in between. The CDR3 totals 14 residues. Germline V lookup: CDR1 MDHEN, CDR2 SYDVKM. Here the CDR3 DNA reads TGTGCCAGCAGTTTTTACAGGGATAATTCACCCCTCCACTTT. Amino acid sequence: CASSFYRDNSPLHF.

This chain links TRBV4-1 with TRBJ2-7; D gene ambiguous. V was shortened by 1 base and J by 1 base, with 14 bases between the two germline ends. The V gene's germline CDR1 is MGHRA and CDR2 YSYEKL. The CDR3 extends over 16 amino acids. The CDR3 region is CASSQGPMAGSYEQYF. CDR3 nucleotide sequence: TGCGCCAGCAGCCAAGGCCCCATGGCAGGTTCCTACGAGCAGTACTTC.

The chain is built from TRBV7-2 and TRBJ1-2, with 9 nucleotides matching TRBD1. The CDR3 is made up of 16 amino acids. J gave up 6 bases and V 4 bases, and 12 bases lay outside the gene matches. CDR1 and CDR2 from the germline V gene are SGHTA and FQGNSA. The CDR3 region is CASSSGGTGSGHGYTF. The CDR3 nucleotides are TGTGCCAGCAGCTCCGGAGGGACAGGGTCCGGCCATGGCTACACCTTC. The variable domain in full, with the rest retrieved from reference TRBV7-2 and TRBJ1-2, is GAGVSQSPSNKVTEKGKDVELRCDPISGHTALYWYRQSLGQGLEFLIYFQGNSAPDKSGLPSDRFSAERTGGSVSTLTIQRTQQEDSAVYLCASSSGGTGSGHGYTFGSGTRLTVV.

The V and J genes are TRBV30 and TRBJ1-1; possibly TRBD1 for D (6 bases). Germline values: CDR1 GTSNPN, CDR2 SVGIG (reference sequence). CDR3 length: 15 residues. With 0 bases removed from V and 1 base from J, the gap between germline ends came to 12 bases. In DNA, the CDR3 is TGTGCCTGGAGTGTAGCAGGACAGCCGAACACTGAAGCTTTCTTT. This translates into CAWSVAGQPNTEAFF.

The rearrangement uses TRBV6-1 and TRBJ2-7; 10 bases are a match to TRBD2. This CDR3 comprises 15 residues. The germline V gene has CDR1 MNHNS and CDR2 SASEGT. With 3 bases clipped from V and 6 bases from J, the junction kept 8 bases outside the gene matches. The CDR3 DNA follows: TGTGCCAGCAGTGAGGTAGCGGGAGGCCTGGGCGAGCAGTACTTC. It yields the protein CASSEVAGGLGEQYF.

The CDR3 here is CASSGALAVYEQYF. As DNA, the CDR3 is TGCGCCAGCAGTGGGGCCCTAGCGGTCTACGAGCAGTACTTC. The chain recombines TRBV10-2 with TRBJ2-7, with 7 bases matching TRBD2. Germline V gene data show CDR1 as WSHSY and CDR2 as SAAADI. The CDR3 has 14 residues. Trimming removed 4 bases from V and 3 bases from J; junction bases left unmatched: 6.

This sequence joins TRBV4-1 and TRBJ2-3; D gene unclear. This CDR3 is built from 18 residues. V shed 2 bases and J shed 2 bases, with 20 bases lying between them. Germline V gene sequence: CDR1 MGHRA, CDR2 YSYEKL. The CDR3 sequence is CASSQLLVEGWDTDTQYF. The CDR3 DNA sequence: TGCGCCAGCAGCCAACTTCTAGTAGAAGGGTGGGACACAGATACGCAGTATTTT.

The V and J genes are TRBV28 and TRBJ2-6, with D unresolved. Trimming pared 4 bases from V and 0 bases from J, leaving 10 bases between. CDR1 MDHEN and CDR2 SYDVKM come from the germline V gene. The CDR3 totals 16 residues. CDR3 in DNA: TGTGCCAGCAGTTGGGCAGCCGTCTCTGGGGCCAACGTCCTGACTTTC. It yields the protein CASSWAAVSGANVLTF.

The V call is TRBV11-2, the J call TRBJ1-1, with D perhaps TRBD1 (5 bases). The V end lost 1 base, the J end lost 1 base, and 13 bases lay between the germline ends. The CDR3 covers 16 residues. The germline CDR1 and CDR2 sequences are SGHAT and FQNNGV. In DNA, the CDR3 is TGTGCCAGCAGCTTAGCGCAGGGAGGGGCGAACACTGAAGCTTTCTTT. Encoded protein: CASSLAQGGANTEAFF.

The DNA for the CDR3 is TGTGCCAGCAGCCTGGGACTAGAGCGAGATACGCAGTATTTT. This sequence encodes CASSLGLERDTQYF. The V gene is TRBV7-2, the J gene TRBJ2-3; TRBD2 matches at 8 bases. The CDR3 has 14 residues. Trimming cost V 5 bases and J 5 bases; bases outside gene matches: 6. From germline, CDR1 is SGHTA and CDR2 FQGNSA.

The chain uses TRBV4-1 and TRBJ2-1, with TRBD2 matching over 7 bases. V shed 1 base and J 8 bases; nucleotides not matched to a gene: 14. Germline assignment: CDR1 MGHRA and CDR2 YSYEKL. The CDR3 length is 17 residues. The chain's CDR3 is CASSQVDAGVIRHEQFF. In nucleotides, the CDR3 is TGCGCCAGCAGCCAAGTAGATGCGGGGGTTATTCGGCATGAGCAGTTCTTC.

The sample holds one count of this clone. The chain couples TRBV29-1 to TRBJ1-3, with D perhaps matching TRBD1 (6 bases). The V end was cut by 8 bases, the J end by 2 bases, with 13 bases between. Germline V gene sequence: CDR1 SQVTM, CDR2 ANQGSEA. The length of the CDR3 is 13 residues. The CDR3 loop is CSCGGAPGNTIYF. CDR3 nucleotides: TGCAGCTGCGGGGGGGCGCCTGGAAACACCATATATTTT.

The CDR3 sequence is CASSLEGSRYSYEQYF. Written as DNA, the CDR3 is TGCGCCAGCAGCTTGGAAGGGAGCAGGTATTCCTACGAGCAGTACTTC. The chain has TRBV5-1 and TRBJ2-7, with D perhaps matching TRBD2 (5 bases). The CDR3 extends over 16 amino acids. V was cut by 0 bases and J by 1 base, with 14 bases left in between. Germline V gives CDR1 SGHRS, CDR2 YFSETQ.

The chain has TRBV9 and TRBJ1-1; D is unclear. This CDR3 region has 15 residues. The V gene lost 0 bases and the J gene lost 0 bases, with 9 bases spanning the gap. Germline V gene lookup returns CDR1 SGDLS and CDR2 YYNGEE. The CDR3 here is CASSVDGFMNTEAFF. The CDR3 DNA reads as TGTGCCAGCAGCGTAGATGGTTTCATGAACACTGAAGCTTTCTTT.

The V and J genes are TRBV7-3 and TRBJ1-5; D may be TRBD1 (6 bases). Germline V lookup: CDR1 SGHTA, CDR2 FQGTGA. The V end lost 1 base, the J end lost 7 bases, and 11 bases lay between the germline ends. The length of the CDR3 is 14 residues. This CDR3 is CASSLNRARQPQHF. For the CDR3, the DNA is TGTGCCAGCAGCTTAAACAGGGCCCGCCAGCCCCAGCATTTT.